This T cell receptor (beta chain) was obtained from a study of blood T cell repertoires in COVID-19. The ends lost 5 bases at V and 3 bases at J; junction bases unmatched: 6. Per germline, CDR1 MNHEY and CDR2 SVGAGI. The CDR3 length is 14 residues. Data came from immunoSEQ multiplex PCR; TCRdb stores just in-frame clones and leaves some out. The sample lists under 250,000 clones, approximately 80% occurring once. The source material was peripheral blood. This receptor was taken from a man aged 40-55 years with acute or convalescent COVID-19. This sequence joins TRBV6-5 and TRBJ1-1; 7 bases match TRBD1. The CDR3 region is CASSRDRAYTEAFF. CDR3 coding DNA: TGTGCCAGCAGTCGTGACAGGGCTTACACTGAAGCTTTCTTT.